The 9 T cell receptor beta chains below were found in one sample sequenced in a study of T cells after yellow fever vaccination. TCRdb used MiXCR to reprocess the 5' RACE reads, holding one entry per CDR3 protein. This sample yields approximately 610,000 distinct CDR3 sequences, of which about a sixth are seen a single time; 15% to 20% belongs to the top ten. Material: PBMCs, obtained 5 days after the first yellow fever vaccination. The receptor source for this set is a man aged 18 to 29 who received the YFV17D yellow fever vaccine.

Notes on this clonotype: This sequence may be a read error, since a much larger clone differs from it by one base. The rearrangement uses TRBV24-1 and TRBJ2-2; D uncertain. The CDR3 is 13 amino acids. Germline V gives CDR1 KGHDR, CDR2 SFDVKD. V was cut by 5 bases and J by 1 base, with 4 bases left in between. CDR3 sequence reads: CATSGQNTGELFF. In nucleotides, the CDR3 is TGTGCCACCAGTGGACAGAACACCGGGGAGCTGTTTTTT.

The rearrangement links TRBV20-1 to TRBJ2-3, with 14 bases that match TRBD2. The ends lost 6 bases at V and 0 bases at J; junction bases unmatched: 5. Germline loops: CDR1 DFQATT, CDR2 SNEGSKA (reference sequence). The CDR3 contains 16 residues. The CDR3 DNA reads TGCAGTGCCTCCGGGACTAGCGGGGGCAGCACAGATACGCAGTATTTT. Protein sequence: CSASGTSGGSTDTQYF.

This chain joins TRBV28 and TRBJ1-2; D unclear. From germline, CDR1 is MDHEN and CDR2 SYDVKM. The CDR3 loop spans 13 amino acids. V lost 3 bases to trimming and J lost 4 bases, with 9 bases between them. CDR3 region: CASSFEQFYGYTF. The CDR3 region has the DNA TGTGCCAGCAGTTTTGAACAGTTCTATGGCTACACCTTC.

The rearrangement links TRBV4-3 to TRBJ2-7, with D maybe TRBD1 (6 bases). The germline CDR1 and CDR2 sequences are LGHNA and YSLEER. Trimming took off 1 base at V and 3 bases at J, with 13 bases between the two ends. There are 15 residues in the CDR3. The DNA of the CDR3 is TGCGCCAGCAGCCAAGTGGGATTAGGGGGCTACGAGCAGTACTTC. Protein: CASSQVGLGGYEQYF.

This clonotype was found a few times. The V gene is TRBV6-5, the J gene TRBJ1-1; 8 nucleotides agree with TRBD1. V trimming: 2 bases; J trimming: 4 bases; junction bases outside the gene matches: 12. There are 17 residues in the CDR3. The V gene's germline CDR1 is MNHEY and CDR2 SVGAGI. The DNA for the CDR3 is TGTGCCAGCAGTTACCGAAGCCACAGGGGGAGGGTCACTGAAGCTTTCTTT. Translating it yields CASSYRSHRGRVTEAFF.

The chain couples TRBV12-3 or TRBV12-4 to TRBJ2-2, with 10 nucleotides matching TRBD2. V trimming: 5 bases; J trimming: 6 bases; junction bases outside the gene matches: 6. The length of the CDR3 is 15 residues. Here the CDR3 reads CASSKLAGTPGELFF. The CDR3 bases are TGTGCCAGCAGTAAACTAGCGGGGACACCCGGGGAGCTGTTTTTT.

The chain is built from TRBV12-3 or TRBV12-4 and TRBJ2-1; the D is unclear. V lost 3 bases, J lost 5 bases, and 11 bases lay in between. This CDR3 has 14 residues. This chain's CDR3 is CASSLSPNNNEQFF. Here the CDR3 DNA reads TGTGCCAGCAGTTTGAGTCCGAACAACAATGAGCAGTTCTTC.

This clonotype was observed a handful of times. The chain couples TRBV4-2 to TRBJ2-1; the D gene is possibly TRBD2 (6 bases). V gave up 3 bases and J gave up 5 bases, with 20 bases separating them. The CDR3 has 17 residues. Per germline, CDR1 LGHNA and CDR2 YNFKEQ. Written as DNA, the CDR3 is TGTGCCAGCAGCCAGAGGGGTGGGACTGCTATCAACAATGAGCAGTTCTTC. Its translation is CASSQRGGTAINNEQFF.

The chain is built from TRBV23-1 and TRBJ2-2; D is ambiguous. TRBV23-1 is an ORF; its function is uncertain. The germline V and J ends were trimmed by 5 bases and 4 bases, with 14 bases remaining between them. The CDR3 runs to 15 residues. The CDR3 reads CASSYHGQLTGELFF. CDR3 DNA sequence: TGCGCCAGCAGTTACCATGGTCAACTCACCGGGGAGCTGTTTTTT.